The text below deals with one TCR beta chain. Its antigen remains unknown. The ends lost 0 bases at V and 7 bases at J; junction bases unmatched: 5. The CDR3 length is 17 residues. Germline CDR1 is SEHNR and CDR2 is FQNEAQ (reference sequence). This sample was taken from a study of neoadjuvant nivolumab and ipilimumab in lung cancer. Study-wide findings and caveats: A small number of samples were TCR sequenced. From pretherapy to surgery, tumor richness and clonality rose with dual therapy. Pretherapy blood TCR richness correlated positively with resected tumor richness.

Assay used: immunoSEQ multiplex PCR; TCRdb lists only in-frame clones, some missing. The table includes 15,000 to 20,000 clones, around three quarters detected once. The sequence derives from an adult with non-small cell lung cancer. This chain joins TRBV7-9 and TRBJ1-6; 11 bases match TRBD1. The source material was tumor tissue, sampled after neoadjuvant nivolumab, alone or with ipilimumab, at or shortly before surgery. CDR3: CASSLAAGQGVNSPLHF. For the CDR3, the DNA is TGTGCCAGCAGCTTAGCGGCGGGACAGGGGGTCAATTCACCCCTCCACTTT.